The 3 T cell receptor beta chains listed next were all sequenced from one sample in a study of T-cell memory formation after mild COVID-19. From the 5' RACE reads, TCRdb called clonotypes with MiXCR, one entry per CDR3 protein. The table includes 250,000 to 300,000 distinct CDR3 sequences, about a sixth detected once. Source material: PBMCs or a T cell subset sorted from them (not recorded which). Receptor source: a man aged 18 to 35 who had mild COVID-19 (a few samples of this study predate the infection). Cell type and time point are not known.

The chain carries TRBV6-5 and TRBJ2-1; 11 bases line up with TRBD1. V trimming: 4 bases; J trimming: 1 base; junction bases outside the gene matches: 6. The germline V gene encodes CDR1 MNHEY and CDR2 SVGAGI. The CDR3 is 17 residues long. The CDR3 loop is CASSSLGTGGSYNEQFF. CDR3 in DNA: TGTGCCAGCAGTTCTTTAGGGACAGGGGGTTCCTACAATGAGCAGTTCTTC.

This clonotype was seen a few times. The J gene is TRBJ1-6, the V gene TRBV7-2; tentative D call: TRBD1 (5 bases). Germline lookup yields CDR1 SGHTA and CDR2 FQGNSA. The CDR3 is 15 residues long. V was cut by 4 bases and J by 7 bases, with 14 bases left in between. The CDR3 loop is CASSSRGERNSPLHF. The CDR3 bases are TGTGCCAGCAGCTCAAGGGGAGAACGGAATTCACCCCTCCACTTT.

The gene calls are TRBV5-1 and TRBJ2-1, with D tentatively TRBD2 (6 bases). Germline V gene sequence: CDR1 SGHRS, CDR2 YFSETQ. V was shortened by 0 bases and J by 0 bases, with 10 bases between the two germline ends. This CDR3 is built from 16 residues. The CDR3 sequence: CASSLAPRDSYNEQFF. The CDR3 DNA sequence: TGCGCCAGCAGCTTGGCTCCGCGGGACTCCTACAATGAGCAGTTCTTC.